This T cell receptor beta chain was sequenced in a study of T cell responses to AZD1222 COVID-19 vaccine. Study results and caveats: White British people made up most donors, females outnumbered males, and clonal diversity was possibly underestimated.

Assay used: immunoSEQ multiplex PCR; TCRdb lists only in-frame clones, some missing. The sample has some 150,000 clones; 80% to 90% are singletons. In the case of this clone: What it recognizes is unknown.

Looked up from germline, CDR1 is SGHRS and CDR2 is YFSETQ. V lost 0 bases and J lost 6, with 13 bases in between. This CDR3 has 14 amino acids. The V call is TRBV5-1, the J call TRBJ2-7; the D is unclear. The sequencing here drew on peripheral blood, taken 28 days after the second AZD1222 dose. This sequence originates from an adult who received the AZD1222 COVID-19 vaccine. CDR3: CASSLGAAKVEQYF. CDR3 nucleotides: TGCGCCAGCAGCTTGGGGGCGGCAAAAGTCGAGCAGTACTTC.